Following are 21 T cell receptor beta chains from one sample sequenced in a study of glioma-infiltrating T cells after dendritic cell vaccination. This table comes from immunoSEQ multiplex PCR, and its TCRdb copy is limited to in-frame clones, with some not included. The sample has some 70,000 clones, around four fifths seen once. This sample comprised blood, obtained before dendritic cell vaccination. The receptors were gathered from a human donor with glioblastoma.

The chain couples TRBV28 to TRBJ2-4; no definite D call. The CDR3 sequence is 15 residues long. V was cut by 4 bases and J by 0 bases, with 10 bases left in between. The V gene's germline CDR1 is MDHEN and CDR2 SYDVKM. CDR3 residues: CASSSPTVAKNIQYF. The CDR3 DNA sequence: TGTGCCAGCAGTTCCCCCACAGTAGCCAAAAACATTCAGTACTTC.

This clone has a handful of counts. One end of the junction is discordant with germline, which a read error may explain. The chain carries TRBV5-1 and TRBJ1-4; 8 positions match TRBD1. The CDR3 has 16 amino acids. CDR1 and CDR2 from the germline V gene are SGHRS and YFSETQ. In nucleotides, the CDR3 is TGCGCCAGCAACTTGCGACAGGGGCCGGTCGAAGAAAAACTGTTTTTT. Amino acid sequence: CASNLRQGPVEEKLFF.

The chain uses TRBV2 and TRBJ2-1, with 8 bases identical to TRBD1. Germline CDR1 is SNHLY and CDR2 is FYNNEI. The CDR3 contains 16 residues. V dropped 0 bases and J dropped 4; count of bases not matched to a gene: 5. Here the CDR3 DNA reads TGTGCCAGCAGTGAAGCCGGGACAGGTAAATACAATGAGCAGTTCTTC. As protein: CASSEAGTGKYNEQFF.

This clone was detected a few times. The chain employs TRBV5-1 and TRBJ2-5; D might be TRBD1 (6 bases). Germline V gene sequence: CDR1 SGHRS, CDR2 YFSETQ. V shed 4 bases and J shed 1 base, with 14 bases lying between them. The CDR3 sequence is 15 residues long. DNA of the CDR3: TGCGCCAGCAGCCGTACAGGGTCCGGCCAAGAGACCCAGTACTTC. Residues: CASSRTGSGQETQYF.

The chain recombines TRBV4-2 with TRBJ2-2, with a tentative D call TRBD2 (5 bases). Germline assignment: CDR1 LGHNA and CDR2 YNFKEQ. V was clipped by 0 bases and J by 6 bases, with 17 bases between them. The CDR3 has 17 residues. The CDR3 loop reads CASSQDPQGPRAGELFF. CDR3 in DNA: TGTGCCAGCAGCCAAGATCCGCAAGGCCCGAGGGCCGGGGAGCTGTTTTTT.

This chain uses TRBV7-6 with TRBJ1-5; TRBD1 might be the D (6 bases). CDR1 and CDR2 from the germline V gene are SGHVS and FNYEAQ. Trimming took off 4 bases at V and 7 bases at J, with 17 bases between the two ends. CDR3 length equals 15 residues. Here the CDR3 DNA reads TGTGCCAGCAGCTCCGAAGGGGGTTCGGGACAGCCCCAGCATTTT. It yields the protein CASSSEGGSGQPQHF. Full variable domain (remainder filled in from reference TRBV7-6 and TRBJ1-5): GAGVSQSPRYKVTKRGQDVALRCDPISGHVSLYWYRQALGQGPEFLTYFNYEAQQDKSGLPNDRFSAERPEGSISTLTIQRTEQRDSAMYRCASSSEGGSGQPQHFGDGTRLSIL.

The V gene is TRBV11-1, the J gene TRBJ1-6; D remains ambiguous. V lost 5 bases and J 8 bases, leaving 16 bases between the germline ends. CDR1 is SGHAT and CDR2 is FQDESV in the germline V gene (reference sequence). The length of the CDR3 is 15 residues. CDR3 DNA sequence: TGTGCCAGCAGCGCACGATCCTTCCGGGATTCACCCCTCCACTTT. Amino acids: CASSARSFRDSPLHF.

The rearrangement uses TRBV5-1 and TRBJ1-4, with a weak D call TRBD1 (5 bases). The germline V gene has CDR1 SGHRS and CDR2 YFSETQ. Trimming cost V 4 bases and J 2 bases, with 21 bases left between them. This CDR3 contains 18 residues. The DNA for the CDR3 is TGCGCCAGCAGCCCCGGGGGTAGGGGTGGAAGGACTAATGAAAAACTGTTTTTT. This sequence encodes CASSPGGRGGRTNEKLFF. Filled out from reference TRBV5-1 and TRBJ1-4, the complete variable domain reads KAGVTQTPRYLIKTRGQQVTLSCSPISGHRSVSWYQQTPGQGLQFLFEYFSETQRNKGNFPGRFSGRQFSNSRSEMNVSTLELGDSALYLCASSPGGRGGRTNEKLFFGSGTQLSVL.

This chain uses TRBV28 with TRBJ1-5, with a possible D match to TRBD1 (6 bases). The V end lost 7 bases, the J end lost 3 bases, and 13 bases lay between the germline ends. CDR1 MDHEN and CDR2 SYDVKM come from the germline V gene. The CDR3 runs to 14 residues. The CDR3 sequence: CASTARGNNQPQHF. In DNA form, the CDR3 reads TGTGCCAGCACGGCCAGGGGTAACAATCAGCCCCAGCATTTT.

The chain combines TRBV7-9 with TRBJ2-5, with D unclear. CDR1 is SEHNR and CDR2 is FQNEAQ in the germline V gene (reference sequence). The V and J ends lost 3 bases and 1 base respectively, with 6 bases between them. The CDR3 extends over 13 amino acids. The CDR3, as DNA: TGTGCCAGCAGCTTGGGCAGCCAAGAGACCCAGTACTTC. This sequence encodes CASSLGSQETQYF.

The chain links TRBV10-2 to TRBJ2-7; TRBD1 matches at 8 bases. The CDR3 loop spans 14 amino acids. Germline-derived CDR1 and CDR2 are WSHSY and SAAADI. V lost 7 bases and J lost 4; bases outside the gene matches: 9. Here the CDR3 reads CASMKEQGVYEQYF. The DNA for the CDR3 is TGCGCCAGCATGAAGGAACAGGGGGTATACGAGCAGTACTTC.

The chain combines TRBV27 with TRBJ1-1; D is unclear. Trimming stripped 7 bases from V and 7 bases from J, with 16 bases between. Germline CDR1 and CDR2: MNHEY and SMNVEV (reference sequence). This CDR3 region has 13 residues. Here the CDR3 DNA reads TGTGCCAGCACCTTTTGGGTCGACTTTGAAGCTTTCTTT. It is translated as CASTFWVDFEAFF.

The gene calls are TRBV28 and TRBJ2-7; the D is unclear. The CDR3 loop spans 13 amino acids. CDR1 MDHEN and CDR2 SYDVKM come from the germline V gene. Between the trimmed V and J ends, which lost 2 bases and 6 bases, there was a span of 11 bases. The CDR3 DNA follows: TGTGCCAGCAGTTTACAGTCCCTAGGCGAGCAGTACTTC. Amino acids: CASSLQSLGEQYF.

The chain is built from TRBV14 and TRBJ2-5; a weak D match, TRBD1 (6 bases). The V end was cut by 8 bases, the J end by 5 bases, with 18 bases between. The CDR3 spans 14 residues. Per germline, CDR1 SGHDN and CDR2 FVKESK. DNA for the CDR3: TGTGCCAGCTCGGGACACCCCAACGGGGAGACCCAGTACTTC. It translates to CASSGHPNGETQYF.

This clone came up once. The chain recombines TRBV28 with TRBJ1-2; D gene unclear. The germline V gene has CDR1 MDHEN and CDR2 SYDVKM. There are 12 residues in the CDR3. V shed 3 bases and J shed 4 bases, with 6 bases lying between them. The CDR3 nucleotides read TGTGCCAGCAGTTTGGCGGTCTATGGCTACACCTTC. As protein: CASSLAVYGYTF.

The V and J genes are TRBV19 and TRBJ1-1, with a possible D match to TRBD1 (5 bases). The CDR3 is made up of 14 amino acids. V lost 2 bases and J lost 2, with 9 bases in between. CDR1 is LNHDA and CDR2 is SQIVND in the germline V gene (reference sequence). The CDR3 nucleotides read TGTGCCAGTAGTATACAGGGCGCAAACACTGAAGCTTTCTTT. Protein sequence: CASSIQGANTEAFF.

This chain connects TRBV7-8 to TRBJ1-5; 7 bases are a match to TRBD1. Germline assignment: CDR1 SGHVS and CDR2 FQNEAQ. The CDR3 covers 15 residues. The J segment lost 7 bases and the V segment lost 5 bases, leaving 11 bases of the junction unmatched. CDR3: CASSQGQASGQPQHF. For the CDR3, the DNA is TGTGCCAGCAGCCAAGGACAGGCATCAGGCCAGCCCCAGCATTTT.

The CDR3 protein is CASSRQVFGGGASLGEQFF. CDR3 bases: TGTGCCAGCAGCAGACAGGTATTCGGCGGGGGGGCGAGTCTCGGTGAGCAGTTCTTC. This chain links TRBV11-2 with TRBJ2-1; 9 bases are a match to TRBD2. The CDR3 runs to 19 residues. The germline gives CDR1 SGHAT, CDR2 FQNNGV. The V gene end was trimmed by 5 bases and the J gene end by 9 bases; junction bases not matched to a gene: 23.

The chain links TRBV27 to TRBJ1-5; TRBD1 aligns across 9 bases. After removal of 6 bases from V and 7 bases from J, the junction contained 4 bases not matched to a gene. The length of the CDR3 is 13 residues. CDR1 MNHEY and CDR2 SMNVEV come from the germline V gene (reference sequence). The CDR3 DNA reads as TGTGCCAGCAGAAACACAGGGGGCCAGCCCCAGCATTTT. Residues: CASRNTGGQPQHF.

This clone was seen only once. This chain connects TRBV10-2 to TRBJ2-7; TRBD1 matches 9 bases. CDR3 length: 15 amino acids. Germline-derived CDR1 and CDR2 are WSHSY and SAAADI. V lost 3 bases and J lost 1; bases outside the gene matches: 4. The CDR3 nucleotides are TGCGCCAGCAGTGAAAGGGGACAGGGTTCCTACGAGCAGTACTTC. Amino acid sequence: CASSERGQGSYEQYF.

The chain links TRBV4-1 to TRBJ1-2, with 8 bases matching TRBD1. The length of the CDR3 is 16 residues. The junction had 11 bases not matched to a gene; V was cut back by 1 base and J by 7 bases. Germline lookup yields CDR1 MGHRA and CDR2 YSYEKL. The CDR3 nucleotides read TGCGCCAGCAGCCAAGGAGGTTCAGGGGGCGCGTTTGGCTACACCTTC. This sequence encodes CASSQGGSGGAFGYTF.